The table lists the clone carrying this T cell receptor beta chain with a few counts. Its antigen is not identified. The data were taken from a study of cytomegalovirus exposure and HLA in healthy donors. Each donor's status was that of a healthy bone marrow donor. The trim removed 5 bases at V and 6 bases at J, leaving 1 base unmatched. The germline gives CDR1 SGHRS, CDR2 YFSETQ. The CDR3 sequence is 12 residues long. The study's findings and limits: Cytomegalovirus status, reportedly, was diagnosed with high specificity and sensitivity by the classifier. A later analysis, which compared TCR beta chains of equal frequency, found the HLA-associated ones more clonally expanded. A few V segments could not be told apart, such as TRBV6-2 and TRBV6-3, and were left out.

The PCR contained 60 Vbeta and 13 Jbeta primers. TCRdb keeps only in-frame clones here, not all; method: immunoSEQ multiplex PCR. The table has under 200,000 clones, 65% to 70% seen once. The clonotype comes from a woman aged 18 to 35 in good health and CMV-seropositive. The rearrangement uses TRBV5-1 and TRBJ1-4, with 7 bases fitting TRBD1. The sequenced sample was PBMCs. CDR3 nucleotides: TGCGCCAGCAGTGACAGGGATGAAAAACTGTTTTTT. This gives the protein CASSDRDEKLFF.